The 26 T cell receptor beta chains given below trace back to one sample, sequenced in a study of CD8+ T cells in alopecia areata. It was cDNA, reverse transcribed from extracted RNA, that served as the sequencing template. Here immunoSEQ multiplex PCR was the method, and the copy in TCRdb shows in-frame clones only, minus some. The sample has around 130,000 clones, around 50% seen once. The source material was CD4+ T cells sorted from blood, sampled at week 0. These receptors all stem from a human donor with alopecia areata.

The V gene is TRBV18, the J gene TRBJ2-1; TRBD2 agrees at 11 bases. The CDR3 extends over 15 amino acids. Trimming removed 3 bases from V and 4 bases from J; junction bases left unmatched: 2. Germline V lookup: CDR1 KGHSH, CDR2 LQKENI. The CDR3 bases are TGTGCCAGCTCACCGGGACTAGCGGATTACAATGAGCAGTTCTTC. This translates into CASSPGLADYNEQFF.

This clone was seen a few times. J is TRBJ2-7 and V is TRBV7-2; D uncertain. In germline, CDR1 is SGHTA, CDR2 FQGNSA. V gave up 0 bases and J gave up 2 bases, with 11 bases separating them. The CDR3 has 15 residues. CDR3 in amino acids: CASSLASDGAYEQYF. The CDR3, as DNA: TGTGCCAGCAGCTTAGCGTCGGACGGAGCCTACGAGCAGTACTTC.

The rearrangement links TRBV7-2 to TRBJ2-5; 7 positions match TRBD1. V trimming: 3 bases; J trimming: 7 bases; junction bases outside the gene matches: 5. Germline V gene sequence: CDR1 SGHTA, CDR2 FQGNSA. The CDR3 spans 13 residues. Here the CDR3 DNA reads TGTGCCAGCAGCTTTACAGGGGTGGTGACCCAGTACTTC. Amino acids: CASSFTGVVTQYF.

This clone was detected a few times. The chain recombines TRBV4-1 with TRBJ2-1, with D hard to call. CDR1 is MGHRA and CDR2 is YSYEKL in the germline V gene. This CDR3 is built from 17 residues. Between the trimmed V and J ends, which lost 0 bases and 4 bases, there was a span of 16 bases. The chain's CDR3 is CASSQDPPRLQYNEQFF. CDR3 in DNA: TGCGCCAGCAGCCAAGACCCCCCGAGGCTTCAATACAATGAGCAGTTCTTC.

The chain has TRBV5-1 and TRBJ2-3, with TRBD2 matching 9 bases. CDR1 is SGHRS and CDR2 is YFSETQ in the germline V gene. Germline trimming cut 1 base from V and 2 bases from J; bases unmatched to any gene: 5. This CDR3 has 16 amino acids. CDR3 sequence reads: CASSLFAGGATDTQYF. CDR3 DNA sequence: TGCGCCAGCAGCTTGTTTGCGGGAGGGGCCACAGATACGCAGTATTTT. The whole variable domain, filled in from reference TRBV5-1 and TRBJ2-3, reads KAGVTQTPRYLIKTRGQQVTLSCSPISGHRSVSWYQQTPGQGLQFLFEYFSETQRNKGNFPGRFSGRQFSNSRSEMNVSTLELGDSALYLCASSLFAGGATDTQYFGPGTRLTVL.

The chain carries TRBV27 and TRBJ2-2; 10 positions agree with TRBD1. With V trimmed by 6 bases and J by 3 bases, 7 bases remained unmatched. This CDR3 spans 16 amino acids. CDR1 and CDR2 from the germline V gene are MNHEY and SMNVEV (reference sequence). CDR3 protein: CASRTGQGVDTGELFF. The CDR3 nucleotides are TGTGCCAGCAGAACCGGACAGGGGGTGGACACCGGGGAGCTGTTTTTT.

J is TRBJ1-3 and V is TRBV30; perhaps TRBD1 as D (5 bases). The V end was cut by 0 bases, the J end by 1 base, with 13 bases between. The CDR3 sequence is 16 residues long. The V gene's germline CDR1 is GTSNPN and CDR2 SVGIG (reference sequence). The CDR3, as DNA: TGTGCCTGGAGTGTACGCCGGGGCGCTTCTGGAAACACCATATATTTT. This encodes CAWSVRRGASGNTIYF.

This clone has a handful of counts. The rearrangement joins TRBV7-2 to TRBJ2-7; tentatively, D is TRBD1 (5 bases). This CDR3 spans 15 amino acids. CDR1 and CDR2 (germline): SGHTA, FQGNSA. V was cut by 1 base and J by 3 bases, with 13 bases left in between. The CDR3 loop reads CASSLVWGWDYEQYF. DNA for the CDR3: TGTGCCAGCAGCTTAGTGTGGGGCTGGGACTACGAGCAGTACTTC. The whole variable domain, remainder taken from reference TRBV7-2 and TRBJ2-7, is GAGVSQSPSNKVTEKGKDVELRCDPISGHTALYWYRQSLGQGLEFLIYFQGNSAPDKSGLPSDRFSAERTGGSVSTLTIQRTQQEDSAVYLCASSLVWGWDYEQYFGPGTRLTVT.

This chain connects TRBV19 to TRBJ1-5; TRBD1 matches 10 bases. V shed 6 bases and J 2 bases; nucleotides not matched to a gene: 4. The CDR3 sequence is 15 residues long. The germline V gene encodes CDR1 LNHDA and CDR2 SQIVND (reference sequence). CDR3 region: CASSRDRGGNQPQHF. The CDR3 DNA reads TGTGCCAGTAGCAGGGACAGGGGCGGCAATCAGCCCCAGCATTTT.

V usage is TRBV5-1 and J usage is TRBJ2-7; D could derive from TRBD1 or TRBD2 (5 bases each). Germline CDR1 is SGHRS and CDR2 is YFSETQ. Trimming pared 4 bases from V and 1 base from J, leaving 15 bases between. CDR3 size: 15 residues. Here the CDR3 reads CASSIPRERSYEQYF. The CDR3 DNA reads as TGCGCCAGCAGCATACCCAGGGAGCGATCCTACGAGCAGTACTTC.

The chain carries TRBV2 and TRBJ1-1; no firm D call. V lost 1 base to trimming and J lost 1 base, with 7 bases between them. Per germline, CDR1 SNHLY and CDR2 FYNNEI. There are 14 residues in the CDR3. The CDR3 spells CASSEGETNTEAFF. The DNA for the CDR3 is TGTGCCAGCAGTGAAGGGGAAACGAACACTGAAGCTTTCTTT.

DNA of the CDR3: TGTGCCAGCAGCTTAGCTTCAGGGAAGGGGTATGGCTACACCTTC. The encoded protein is CASSLASGKGYGYTF. The chain employs TRBV7-9 and TRBJ1-2, with a tentative D call TRBD1 (5 bases). The CDR3 extends over 15 amino acids. Germline V lookup: CDR1 SEHNR, CDR2 FQNEAQ (reference sequence). V lost 0 bases to trimming and J lost 5 bases, with 13 bases between them.

V is TRBV7-2 and J is TRBJ2-7; the D gene could be TRBD1 or TRBD2 (6 bases each). The CDR3 loop spans 16 amino acids. Trimming took off 6 bases at V and 3 bases at J, with 21 bases between the two ends. Germline CDR1 and CDR2: SGHTA and FQGNSA. CDR3 amino acids: CASRGPGATSHYEQYF. The CDR3 DNA reads TGTGCCAGCAGGGGTCCGGGGGCCACCAGTCACTACGAGCAGTACTTC.

The V and J genes are TRBV6-1 and TRBJ2-4; 7 bases are shared with TRBD1. The CDR3 extends over 14 amino acids. Germline V CDR1 and CDR2: MNHNS, SASEGT. Unmatched junction bases numbered 6, after V lost 5 bases and J lost 5 bases. The CDR3 bases are TGTGCCAGCAGTCGAGGGGGCGCAGAAAACATTCAGTACTTC. Protein product: CASSRGGAENIQYF.

V and J are TRBV9 and TRBJ2-1, with 7 bases matching TRBD2. With 3 bases clipped from V and 5 bases from J, the junction kept 2 bases outside the gene matches. The germline gives CDR1 SGDLS, CDR2 YYNGEE. The CDR3 has 13 residues. The CDR3 sequence: CASSAGTNNEQFF. The CDR3 region has the DNA TGTGCCAGCAGCGCAGGGACTAACAATGAGCAGTTCTTC.

The chain combines TRBV5-6 with TRBJ1-1; a weak D match, TRBD1 (5 bases). This CDR3 has 16 amino acids. Germline CDR1 SGHDT, CDR2 YYEEEE. With 0 bases removed from V and 1 base from J, the gap between germline ends came to 13 bases. The CDR3 DNA sequence: TGTGCCAGCAGCTTGGCCCTCGGACACTCGAACACTGAAGCTTTCTTT. This gives the protein CASSLALGHSNTEAFF.

This clone was seen more than once but under ten times. V gene TRBV5-4 combines with J gene TRBJ2-6; TRBD1 is a possible D gene (6 bases). Germline V CDR1 and CDR2: SGHNT, YYREEE (reference sequence). V lost 4 bases and J lost 0, with 14 bases in between. The CDR3 runs 17 residues. CDR3 nucleotide sequence: TGTGCCAGCAGCCCTGTGCGAGGGGGCTCTGGGGCCAACGTCCTGACTTTC. Its protein product is CASSPVRGGSGANVLTF.

The V gene is TRBV7-2, the J gene TRBJ2-3; a weak D match, TRBD1 (6 bases). CDR3 length: 15 amino acids. Germline values: CDR1 SGHTA, CDR2 FQGNSA. The V gene lost 1 base and the J gene lost 11 bases, with 19 bases spanning the gap. The CDR3 DNA is TGTGCCAGCAGCTTAGATGTATCTCGAGGGGGTGGGCAGTATTTT. It encodes CASSLDVSRGGGQYF.

The chain carries TRBV7-3 and TRBJ2-7; perhaps TRBD1 as D (6 bases). Trimming pared 5 bases from V and 5 bases from J, leaving 13 bases between. The CDR3 covers 13 residues. Per the germline V gene, CDR1 is SGHTA and CDR2 is FQGTGA. CDR3 loop: CASSRGQANEQYF. For the CDR3, the DNA is TGTGCCAGCAGCCGGGGACAAGCCAACGAGCAGTACTTC. Complete variable domain (other parts from reference TRBV7-3 and TRBJ2-7): GAGVSQTPSNKVTEKGKYVELRCDPISGHTALYWYRQSLGQGPEFLIYFQGTGAADDSGLPNDRFFAVRPEGSVSTLKIQRTERGDSAVYLCASSRGQANEQYFGPGTRLTVT.

This clone has more than one count but fewer than ten. This rearrangement joins TRBV5-6 to TRBJ1-2; 7 positions match TRBD1. J lost 1 base, V lost 2 bases, and 8 bases had no gene match. The CDR3 length is 16 residues. Looked up from germline, CDR1 is SGHDT and CDR2 is YYEEEE. The CDR3 loop reads CASSFKDRTLNYGYTF. The DNA for the CDR3 is TGTGCCAGCAGCTTCAAGGACAGGACACTTAACTATGGCTACACCTTC.

The V and J genes are TRBV4-2 and TRBJ2-5, with 9 bases lining up with TRBD2. CDR1 is LGHNA and CDR2 is YNFKEQ in the germline V gene. The CDR3 is made up of 16 amino acids. V was pared by 3 bases and J by 4 bases, with 9 bases of the junction left unmatched. In DNA form, the CDR3 reads TGTGCCAGCAGCCAGGTCTCGGGCGGGGGGGGAGAGACCCAGTACTTC. Protein sequence: CASSQVSGGGGETQYF.

V and J are TRBV30 and TRBJ2-7; maybe TRBD1 (6 bases). The germline V gene has CDR1 GTSNPN and CDR2 SVGIG (reference sequence). The V and J ends lost 4 bases and 4 bases respectively, with 11 bases between them. The CDR3 covers 12 residues. In nucleotides, the CDR3 is TGTGCCTGGAAACAGGGTACTTACGAGCAGTACTTC. Translated: CAWKQGTYEQYF.

The chain is built from TRBV7-3 and TRBJ1-1; 9 bases fit TRBD1. Germline V lookup: CDR1 SGHTA, CDR2 FQGTGA. This CDR3 spans 13 amino acids. The J segment lost 3 bases and the V segment lost 5 bases, leaving 1 base of the junction unmatched. CDR3 sequence (DNA): TGTGCCAGCAGCGACAGGGGGGACACTGAAGCTTTCTTT. Translated, it gives CASSDRGDTEAFF.

CDR3 in DNA: TGTGCCTGCATTAGCCAGGGAGGGGGTGGCTACACCTTC. This encodes CACISQGGGGYTF. This rearrangement joins TRBV30 to TRBJ1-2; D possibly corresponds to TRBD1 (6 bases). CDR3 length: 13 residues. Germline V gives CDR1 GTSNPN, CDR2 SVGIG (reference sequence). V was shortened by 6 bases and J by 7 bases, with 18 bases between the two germline ends. The whole variable domain, filled in from reference TRBV30 and TRBJ1-2, reads SQTIHQWPATLVQPVGSPLSLECTVEGTSNPNLYWYRQAAGRGLQLLFYSVGIGQISSEVPQNLSASRPQDRQFILSSKKLLLSDSGFYLCACISQGGGGYTFGSGTRLTVV.

This clone showed up just a few times. The rearrangement links TRBV23-1 to TRBJ2-5, with D perhaps TRBD2 (5 bases). TRBV23-1 is an ORF; its function is uncertain. Trimming removed 3 bases at V and 7 bases at J, with 6 bases between. The CDR3 has 11 residues. The DNA of the CDR3 is TGCGCCAGCAGTCAGAGCGGGACCCAGTACTTC. It codes for CASSQSGTQYF.

The rearrangement links TRBV6-6 to TRBJ1-2; D unresolved. The germline gives CDR1 MNHNY, CDR2 SVGAGI (reference sequence). This CDR3 region has 15 residues. V was pared by 5 bases and J by 2 bases, with 15 bases between. The CDR3 is CASSRDLGRNYGYTF. The CDR3 DNA reads TGTGCCAGCAGTAGAGACCTAGGCCGAAACTATGGCTACACCTTC.